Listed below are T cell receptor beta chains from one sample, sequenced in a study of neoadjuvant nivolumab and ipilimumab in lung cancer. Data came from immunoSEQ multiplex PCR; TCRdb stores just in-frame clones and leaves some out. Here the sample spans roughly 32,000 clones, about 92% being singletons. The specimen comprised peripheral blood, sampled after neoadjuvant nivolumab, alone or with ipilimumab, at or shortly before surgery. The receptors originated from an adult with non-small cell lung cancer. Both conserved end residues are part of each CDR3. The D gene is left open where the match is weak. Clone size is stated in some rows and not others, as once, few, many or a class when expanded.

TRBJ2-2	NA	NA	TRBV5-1	TGCGCCAGTGGGCTGAACACCGGGGAGCTGTTTTTT	CASGLNTGELFF
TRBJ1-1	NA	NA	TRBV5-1	TGCGCCAGCAGCTTGATGAGGTCCTCTAACACTGAAGCTTTCTTT	CASSLMRSSNTEAFF
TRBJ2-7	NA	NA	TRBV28	TGTGCCAGCACTGACCCCTACGAGCAGTACTTC	CASTDPYEQYF
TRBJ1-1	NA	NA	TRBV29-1	TGCAGCATGTTTCACAGAGAACCCACTGAAGCTTTCTTT	CSMFHREPTEAFF
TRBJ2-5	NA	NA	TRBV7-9	TGTGCCAGCAGCCTCCGGGACGGGGGCCAAGAGACCCAGTACTTC	CASSLRDGGQETQYF
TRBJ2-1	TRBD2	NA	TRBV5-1	TGCGCCAGCAGCGTCCGACTAGCGGGAGTAGGGCGGGAGCAGTTCTTC	CASSVRLAGVGREQFF
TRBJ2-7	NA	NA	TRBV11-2	TGTGCCAGCATCCGGGGGGTATCGGGGACATACGAGCAGTACTTC	CASIRGVSGTYEQYF
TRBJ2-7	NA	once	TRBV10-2	TGCGCCAGCTTGGGTAGAATGGACTCGTCCTACGAGCAGTACTTC	CASLGRMDSSYEQYF
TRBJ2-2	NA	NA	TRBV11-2	TGTGCCAGCAGCTTAATCGTGGGCCTTAGATTGAACACCGGGGAGCTGTTTTTT	CASSLIVGLRLNTGELFF
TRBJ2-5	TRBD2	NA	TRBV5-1	TGCGCCAGCAGCGTTAGCGGGAGGGCCGGGCAAGAGACCCAGTACTTC	CASSVSGRAGQETQYF
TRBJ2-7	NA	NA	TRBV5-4	TGTGCTAGCAGCCACGGGACAAACCCCTACGAGCAGTACTTC	CASSHGTNPYEQYF
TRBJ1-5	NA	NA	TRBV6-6	TGTGCCAGCTCAAGGGCAGAAGGGCAGCCCCAGCATTTT	CASSRAEGQPQHF
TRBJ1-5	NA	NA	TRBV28	TGTGCCAGCAGTGGGCCGGGAGGGGCAGGGGCCGTTCAGCCCCAGCATTTT	CASSGPGGAGAVQPQHF
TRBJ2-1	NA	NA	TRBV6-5	TGTGCCAGCAGCGGGGACGGGGTCGGGGAGCAGTTCTTC	CASSGDGVGEQFF
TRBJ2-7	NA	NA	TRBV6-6	TGTGCCAGCAGAAGGGCTAGCGTCTACGAGCAGTACTTC	CASRRASVYEQYF
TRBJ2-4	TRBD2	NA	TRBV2	TGTGCCAGCAGCACTAGCGGGAGAAGCCAAAACATTCAGTACTTC	CASSTSGRSQNIQYF
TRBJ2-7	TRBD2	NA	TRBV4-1	TGCGCCAGCAGCCAAGGAATCGGACTAGCGGGAGAACCGTACGAGCAGTACTTC	CASSQGIGLAGEPYEQYF
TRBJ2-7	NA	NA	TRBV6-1	TGTGCCAGCAGTGATAACCCCCTAGCCTACGAGCAGTACTTC	CASSDNPLAYEQYF
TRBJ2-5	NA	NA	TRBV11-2	TGTGCCAGCAGCTCTGCCGGGACTTCAGGAGAGACCCAGTACTTC	CASSSAGTSGETQYF
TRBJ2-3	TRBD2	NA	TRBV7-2	TGTGCCAGCAGCCCTAGCGGGAGGGCGACAGATACGCAGTATTTT	CASSPSGRATDTQYF
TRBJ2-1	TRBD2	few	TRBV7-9	TGTGCCAGCAGCTTAGCGGGGGGACTAGCGGGAGATCGGGAGCAGTTCTTC	CASSLAGGLAGDREQFF
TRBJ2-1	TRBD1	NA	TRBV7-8	TGTGCCAGCAGCTTTATCACAGGGGCAATCTCCTACAATGAGCAGTTCTTC	CASSFITGAISYNEQFF
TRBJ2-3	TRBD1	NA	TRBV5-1	TGCGCCAGCAGCTCCTCGACAGGGAACCCCGATACGCAGTATTTT	CASSSSTGNPDTQYF
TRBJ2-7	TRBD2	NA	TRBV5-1	TGCGCCAGCAGCTTAGGTAGCGGGATCGACGAGCAGTACTTC	CASSLGSGIDEQYF
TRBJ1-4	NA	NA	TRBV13	TGTGCCAGCAGCCCGACAAGGCCGAGCACAACTAATGAAAAACTGTTTTTT	CASSPTRPSTTNEKLFF
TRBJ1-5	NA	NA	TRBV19	TGTGCCAGTAGGGACGGTCATCAGCCCCAGCATTTT	CASRDGHQPQHF
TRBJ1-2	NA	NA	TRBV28	TGTGCCAGCAGTATACCCGGACAAACCTATGGCTACACCTTC	CASSIPGQTYGYTF
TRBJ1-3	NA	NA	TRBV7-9	TGTGCCAGCAGCTCCGGGACACTCTCTGGAAACACCATATATTTT	CASSSGTLSGNTIYF
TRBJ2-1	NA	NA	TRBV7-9	TGTGCCAGCAGCTCAATAAATGAGCAGTTCTTC	CASSSINEQFF
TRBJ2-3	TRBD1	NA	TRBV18	TGTGCCAGCTCACCAAGGACAGGGGGCGGAACAGATACGCAGTATTTT	CASSPRTGGGTDTQYF
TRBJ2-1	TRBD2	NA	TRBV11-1	TGTGCCAGCAGCGTTTCCGGGACTAGCGGGTTTCGTGAGCAGTTCTTC	CASSVSGTSGFREQFF
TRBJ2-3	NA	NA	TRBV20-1	TGCAGTGCTCTTAACACAGATACGCAGTATTTT	CSALNTDTQYF
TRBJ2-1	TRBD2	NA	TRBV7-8	TGTGCCAGCAGCTTAGATCATGGGGTCGTAGCGGGCCACAATGAGCAGTTCTTC	CASSLDHGVVAGHNEQFF
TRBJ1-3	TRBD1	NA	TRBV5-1	TGCGCCAGCAGCTGGGCCGGGACAGGGAGGTCCGGAAACACCATATATTTT	CASSWAGTGRSGNTIYF
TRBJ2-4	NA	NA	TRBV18	TGTGCCAGCCGACCTGAGGGACGGCGGGACATTCAGTACTTC	CASRPEGRRDIQYF
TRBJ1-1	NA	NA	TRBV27	TGTGCCAGCAGTTTAGAGCGAGCGAACACTGAAGCTTTCTTT	CASSLERANTEAFF
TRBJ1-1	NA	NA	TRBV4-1	TGCGCCAGCAGCCAAGCTATTGGGAGCACTGAAGCTTTCTTT	CASSQAIGSTEAFF
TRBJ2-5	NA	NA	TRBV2	TGTGCCAGCATAGGCAGCCCCCAAGAGACCCAGTACTTC	CASIGSPQETQYF
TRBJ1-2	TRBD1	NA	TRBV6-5	TGTGCCAGCAGTTGGGACAGGGAGGCCTATGGCTACACCTTC	CASSWDREAYGYTF
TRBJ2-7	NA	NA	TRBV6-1	TGTGCCAGCAGTGAAGCGAGGACCAGCGGCGAGCAGTACTTC	CASSEARTSGEQYF
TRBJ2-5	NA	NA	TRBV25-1	TGTGCCAGCAGTGAAATGGGGGGGGCCGAGACCCAGTACTTC	CASSEMGGAETQYF
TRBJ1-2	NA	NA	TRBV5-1	TGCGCCAGCAGCTCCAGCTCAGGGCGAGCTAACTATGGCTACACCTTC	CASSSSSGRANYGYTF
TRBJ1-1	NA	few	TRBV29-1	TGCAGCGTTGGGGAACAGGAGAACACTGAAGCTTTCTTT	CSVGEQENTEAFF
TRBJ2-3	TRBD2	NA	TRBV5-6	TGTGCCAGCAGCCCGCTGAAGCGGGAACCTTCCACAGATACGCAGTATTTT	CASSPLKREPSTDTQYF
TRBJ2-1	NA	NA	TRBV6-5	TGTGCCAGCAGTTACGATCGAGTAGTAAATGAGCAGTTCTTC	CASSYDRVVNEQFF
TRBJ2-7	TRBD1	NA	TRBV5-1	TGCGCCAGCCGACAAGGCCGACAGGGGGCCCTAGGTCACGAGCAGTACTTC	CASRQGRQGALGHEQYF
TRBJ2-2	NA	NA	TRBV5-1	TGCGCCAGCAGCCCGGCGACAGGAGGAACCGGGGAGCTGTTTTTT	CASSPATGGTGELFF
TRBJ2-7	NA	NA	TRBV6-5	TGTGCCAGCAGTCCGGGGATGGTCGACTACGAGCAGTACTTC	CASSPGMVDYEQYF